The entry below describes one TCR beta chain. CDR1 is SGDLS, CDR2 YYNGEE, per germline. The germline V and J ends were trimmed by 2 bases and 8 bases, with 8 bases remaining between them. This CDR3 region has 12 residues. These data come from a study of blood T cell repertoires in COVID-19. Study context: T cells, B-cell-depleted T cells, or PBMCs supplied cDNA or gDNA.

Study processing details: Amplified reference gene primers provided the basis for estimating nucleated cell counts. Clones were sequenced by immunoSEQ multiplex PCR, and TCRdb holds only the in-frame ones, with some missing. D and trimming come from the DNA, and the V and J calls and clone size come from that table. The table includes approximately 200,000 clones, about 87% detected once. The receptor comes from a woman aged 25 to 39 with acute or convalescent COVID-19. V usage is TRBV9 and J usage is TRBJ2-1, with D possibly matching TRBD2 (6 bases). The sequencing input was peripheral blood. In DNA form, the CDR3 reads TGTGCCAGCAGCGTTGGAGGGGATGAGCAGTTCTTC. Translation: CASSVGGDEQFF.